The 3 T cell receptor beta chains below come from one sample, sequenced in a study of T cells in Graves' hyperthyroidism and ophthalmopathy. Researchers amplified the TCR beta CDR3 regions from RNA transcripts. TCR CDR3 underwent first-round RT-PCR with the HTBI primer set. TCRdb used MiXCR to reprocess the multiplex PCR reads, holding one entry per CDR3 protein. Of hundreds of thousands of distinct CDR3 sequences listed, roughly 15% were seen once; the top ten hold around 12%. Sequencing used blood. These receptors were taken from a woman between 45 and 65 years old with Graves' ophthalmopathy.

There are many counts of this clonotype. V gene TRBV29-1 combines with J gene TRBJ2-3; TRBD2 might be the D (5 bases). The germline CDR1 and CDR2 sequences are SQVTM and ANQGSEA. This CDR3 has 12 residues. V gave up 3 bases and J gave up 1 base, with 5 bases separating them. The CDR3 loop is CSVDGGTDTQYF. The CDR3 DNA reads TGCAGCGTTGACGGGGGCACAGATACGCAGTATTTT.

The chain recombines TRBV19 with TRBJ2-2; 12 nucleotides agree with TRBD2. The CDR3 contains 19 residues. Trimming removed 3 bases from V and 0 bases from J; junction bases left unmatched: 8. Germline lookup yields CDR1 LNHDA and CDR2 SQIVND (reference sequence). The CDR3 loop reads CASSISGLAGMANTGELFF. CDR3 nucleotides: TGTGCCAGTAGTATTAGCGGACTAGCGGGAATGGCGAACACCGGGGAGCTGTTTTTT.

This clonotype was counted many times. This chain links TRBV6-1 with TRBJ2-7; the D gene could be TRBD1 or TRBD2 (5 bases each). The germline V gene has CDR1 MNHNS and CDR2 SASEGT. This CDR3 is built from 16 residues. Trimming took 5 bases from V and 1 from J, leaving 18 bases between them. For the CDR3, the DNA is TGTGCCAGCAGTTCCATCAGGGAGTATCCTTCCTACGAGCAGTACTTC. Its protein product is CASSSIREYPSYEQYF.